This T cell receptor beta chain is from a study of blood T cell repertoires in COVID-19 (dated by TCRdb to 2019 to 2021). Some background on the complete study: Samples covering the acute and convalescent phases of COVID-19 were provided by collaborators in the United States, Italy and Spain. The material from the prospective study consisted of cDNA or gDNA derived from T cells, B-cell-depleted T cells, or PBMCs. Samples came from the ongoing ImmuneRACE study (first 160 participants) plus 1,254 subjects from 6 global collaborators. Subjects who had been exposed to COVID-19, were actively infected with it, or had recovered from it provided the deeply sampled blood TCRbeta repertoires that made up the dataset. Nearly every sample came with metadata listing a de-identified subject ID, COVID-19 status, age in years and sex. HLA class I and class II types, where available, came from metadata supplied by the sample provider rather than from assay-based typing. The repertoires were released in a freely available public database intended as a resource for research on the immune response to SARS-CoV-2. What the study reported, not specific to this receptor: The amount of clinical and demographic metadata varied by source and participant and was provided uncurated.

CDR3 length: 13 amino acids, cysteine to phenylalanine. Only CDR3 DNA is held: 39 bases, read in frame from base 1. V and J lose 1 base and 6 bases, and a span of 9 bases separates them. The germline V gene (reference sequence) provides CDR1 SEHNR and CDR2 FQNEAQ. A second Seattle source provided samples from volunteer blood donors who had recovered from COVID-19. Whole blood was collected in K2EDTA tubes by collaborating institutions according to the institutions' own protocols. Collaborator samples were shipped for TCRbeta analysis as frozen whole blood, isolated PBMCs, or DNA extracted from either sample type. Worth noting for this clone: This receptor's antigen is unknown. Per-nucleotide qualities are absent, and no much larger clonotype sits a single base away.

TCRbeta CDR3 regions were amplified from genomic DNA by means of the immunoSEQ Assay, a bias-controlled multiplex PCR. Turning to the authors' computational methods: Nucleated cell counts per sample were estimated from amplification of reference gene primers within the assay. To quantify the absolute abundance of each unique TCRbeta CDR3 rearrangement, sequence reads were collapsed and filtered. For each sample, productive Simpson clonality was calculated by taking the square root of Simpson's diversity index across productive rearrangements. TCRdb obtained this table from immuneACCESS and retained in-frame rearrangements with V and J assigned. These tables miss some clones; where compared with another copy, unresolved V genes account for less than half of the shortfall, and the remainder is unexplained. D and trimming were read from the DNA, whereas the V and J calls and clone size are those reported in that table. For this sample the table gives 250,000 to 350,000 clones, of which 86% were detected only once. The ten largest make up 2% to 2.5% of the sample.

The chain employs TRBV7-9 and TRBJ1-2; TRBD1 is a possible D gene, resting on 5 matching bases. The TCR sequence derives from a woman aged 30 to 39 who had recovered from COVID-19. Material: peripheral blood. CDR3 reads: CASSLGSGDGYTF. The nucleotide sequence is TGTGCCAGCAGCTTAGGTTCGGGGGATGGCTACACCTTC.